These T cell receptor beta chains were read from a single sample in a study of blood T cell repertoires in COVID-19. Measured with immunoSEQ multiplex PCR; TCRdb has only the in-frame clones, and not every one. Here the sample spans about 220,000 clones, around 84% being singletons. Specimen: peripheral blood. These receptors came from a man aged 35-49 years who had recovered from COVID-19. The CDR3 runs from the conserved cysteine through the conserved F or W. The order of the fields is J gene, clone size, V gene, D gene, CDR3 DNA, CDR3 protein. D genes are given only for firm matches. For some rows the clone size is stated as once, few or many, or as a class when expanded; others skip it.

J: TRBJ2-7; size: -; V: TRBV5-1; D: TRBD1; DNA: TGCGCCAGCAGCTCCGGGACAGCAGCCTACGAGCAGTACTTC; CDR3: CASSSGTAAYEQYF
J: TRBJ1-2; size: -; V: TRBV19; D: TRBD1; DNA: TGTGCCAGTAGCCTACAGGGGGATGACGGCTACACCTTC; CDR3: CASSLQGDDGYTF
J: TRBJ2-7; size: -; V: TRBV11-3; D: TRBD2; DNA: TGTGCCAGCAGCTTAGAGGATGCTAGCGGCTCCTACGAGCAGTACTTC; CDR3: CASSLEDASGSYEQYF
J: TRBJ2-2; size: -; V: TRBV5-4; D: -; DNA: TGTGCCAGCATCACGCCTCGGGGGGCGCTTATGGACACCGGGGAGCTGTTTTTT; CDR3: CASITPRGALMDTGELFF
J: TRBJ1-6; size: -; V: TRBV11-3; D: -; DNA: TGTGCCAGCAGCTTAGGGACGGGAAGGAATTCACCCCTCCACTTT; CDR3: CASSLGTGRNSPLHF
J: TRBJ1-5; size: -; V: TRBV19; D: -; DNA: TGTGCCAGTAGTATTTGGCCAATGGGCAGCAATCAGCCCCAGCATTTT; CDR3: CASSIWPMGSNQPQHF
J: TRBJ2-1; size: -; V: TRBV27; D: -; DNA: TGTGCCAGCAGTTCATGGGGGCCTTACAATGAGCAGTTCTTC; CDR3: CASSSWGPYNEQFF
J: TRBJ2-1; size: -; V: TRBV10-1; D: -; DNA: TGCGCCAGCAGTGTCGGAGACCCTTACTACAATGAGCAGTTCTTC; CDR3: CASSVGDPYYNEQFF
J: TRBJ2-7; size: -; V: TRBV19; D: -; DNA: TGTGCCAGTAGTATGGTCTACGAGGAGACCTACGAGCAGTACTTC; CDR3: CASSMVYEETYEQYF
J: TRBJ1-1; size: -; V: TRBV6-5; D: TRBD1; DNA: TGTGCCAGCAGTTACTCCACAGGGGTGGGTTTCACTGAAGCTTTCTTT; CDR3: CASSYSTGVGFTEAFF
J: TRBJ2-1; size: -; V: TRBV10-3; D: -; DNA: TGTGCCATCAGTAACCAGCGGGACAATGAGCAGTTCTTC; CDR3: CAISNQRDNEQFF
J: TRBJ1-5; size: -; V: TRBV5-6; D: -; DNA: TGTGCCAGCAGCCGGTATAGCAATCAGCCCCAGCATTTT; CDR3: CASSRYSNQPQHF
J: TRBJ2-1; size: -; V: TRBV5-4; D: -; DNA: TGTGCCAGCAGCCCGTCCTACAATGAGCAGTTCTTC; CDR3: CASSPSYNEQFF
J: TRBJ2-3; size: -; V: TRBV5-4; D: -; DNA: TGTGCCAGCAGCTTGGACAGGGAACGAAGCACAGATACGCAGTATTTT; CDR3: CASSLDRERSTDTQYF
J: TRBJ1-5; size: -; V: TRBV19; D: TRBD1; DNA: TGTGCCAGTAGTATATCGGCCGGGACAGCTCATCAGCCCCAGCATTTT; CDR3: CASSISAGTAHQPQHF
J: TRBJ1-1; size: -; V: TRBV14; D: -; DNA: TGTGCCAGCAGCCTACAGGGATACACTGAAGCTTTCTTT; CDR3: CASSLQGYTEAFF
J: TRBJ1-5; size: -; V: TRBV2; D: -; DNA: TGTGCCAGCCGGGGCAATCAGCCCCAGCATTTT; CDR3: CASRGNQPQHF
J: TRBJ2-1; size: -; V: TRBV7-8; D: TRBD2; DNA: TGTGCCAGCAGCCCTGCCCGACTAGCGGGGGGCAATGAGCAGTTCTTC; CDR3: CASSPARLAGGNEQFF
J: TRBJ2-5; size: -; V: TRBV18; D: TRBD1; DNA: TGTGCCAGCTCACCGGACAGGGGATTTCCGACCCAGTACTTC; CDR3: CASSPDRGFPTQYF
J: TRBJ2-1; size: -; V: TRBV7-2; D: TRBD2; DNA: TGTGCCAGCAGCTTTTCTAGCGGGAGGGCCAATGAGCAGTTCTTC; CDR3: CASSFSSGRANEQFF
J: TRBJ1-5; size: once; V: TRBV3-1/TRBV3-2; D: -; DNA: TGTGCCAGCAGCCAGTACAGGTTCGGGCAGCCCCAGCATTTT; CDR3: CASSQYRFGQPQHF
J: TRBJ1-1; size: -; V: TRBV6-6; D: -; DNA: TGTGCCAGCAGTTACTCTAGAGGGGGGAACACTGAAGCTTTCTTT; CDR3: CASSYSRGGNTEAFF
J: TRBJ1-2; size: -; V: TRBV7-9; D: -; DNA: TGTGCCAGCAGTCCCAGGCCCTCTAACTATGGCTACACCTTC; CDR3: CASSPRPSNYGYTF
J: TRBJ1-2; size: -; V: TRBV19; D: -; DNA: TGTGCCAGTAGCGTTGGGGCATCCCAAGGCTATGGCTACACCTTC; CDR3: CASSVGASQGYGYTF
J: TRBJ2-7; size: once; V: TRBV7-9; D: TRBD1; DNA: TGTGCCAGCAGCTTAGATGGCAGGGGGCAATCTTACGAGCAGTACTTC; CDR3: CASSLDGRGQSYEQYF
J: TRBJ1-2; size: -; V: TRBV21-1; D: -; DNA: TGTGCCAGCATCTTAGGGGTCCGGCTATCCTATGGCTACACCTTC; CDR3: CASILGVRLSYGYTF
J: TRBJ2-1; size: -; V: TRBV5-5; D: TRBD2; DNA: TGTGCCAGCAGCTTGGCCGGGACTAGGACTTACAATGAGCAGTTCTTC; CDR3: CASSLAGTRTYNEQFF
J: TRBJ1-1; size: -; V: TRBV6-5; D: -; DNA: TGTGCCACCTGGGGCAGGCGCATGAACACTGAAGCTTTCTTT; CDR3: CATWGRRMNTEAFF
J: TRBJ2-1; size: -; V: TRBV29-1; D: -; DNA: TGCAGCGTTCTCCCAGGGTCCTACAATGAGCAGTTCTTC; CDR3: CSVLPGSYNEQFF
J: TRBJ1-3; size: -; V: TRBV7-6; D: -; DNA: TGTGCCAGCAGCTTGAACTTACAGGACTCTGGAAACACCATATATTTT; CDR3: CASSLNLQDSGNTIYF
J: TRBJ2-1; size: -; V: TRBV5-3; D: -; DNA: TGTGCCAGAAGCCCCGGGGTCAGCTCCTACAATGAGCAGTTCTTC; CDR3: CARSPGVSSYNEQFF
J: TRBJ2-1; size: -; V: TRBV7-9; D: TRBD1; DNA: TGTGCCAGCAGCTTAGTGCGACAGGGGAACCCACAGTTCTTC; CDR3: CASSLVRQGNPQFF
J: TRBJ1-1; size: -; V: TRBV18; D: TRBD1; DNA: TGTGCCAGCTCACCAGGGACAGGAAGGTTCCCTGAAGCTTTCTTT; CDR3: CASSPGTGRFPEAFF
J: TRBJ1-3; size: -; V: TRBV7-2; D: -; DNA: TGTGCCAGCAGCTTAGCCGGGGTGGCCTCTGGAAACACCATATATTTT; CDR3: CASSLAGVASGNTIYF
J: TRBJ2-3; size: -; V: TRBV28; D: -; DNA: TGTGCCAGCAGTGCCCCAGGGGATCTCACAGATACGCAGTATTTT; CDR3: CASSAPGDLTDTQYF
J: TRBJ1-1; size: -; V: TRBV4-1; D: -; DNA: TGCGCCAGCAGCCAAGGACGGCAACGGGACACTGAAGCTTTCTTT; CDR3: CASSQGRQRDTEAFF
J: TRBJ2-7; size: -; V: TRBV7-9; D: -; DNA: TGTGCCAGCAGTTCAAAAGACAGGCCATCCTACGAGCAGTACTTC; CDR3: CASSSKDRPSYEQYF
J: TRBJ2-7; size: -; V: TRBV6-6; D: -; DNA: TGTGCCAGCAGCTACAGGCAGGCCGAGCAGTACTTC; CDR3: CASSYRQAEQYF
J: TRBJ2-1; size: -; V: TRBV5-1; D: -; DNA: TGCGCCAGCAGCTTGCTGCCCGCCGGGGAGAATGAGCAGTTCTTC; CDR3: CASSLLPAGENEQFF
J: TRBJ1-3; size: -; V: TRBV6-5; D: -; DNA: TGTGCCAGCAGTTTGGGGGCCGACTCTGGAAACACCATATATTTT; CDR3: CASSLGADSGNTIYF
J: TRBJ2-2; size: once; V: TRBV30; D: -; DNA: TGTGCCTGGAGTCTAGGGGTCACCGGGGAGCTGTTTTTT; CDR3: CAWSLGVTGELFF
J: TRBJ2-7; size: -; V: TRBV7-2; D: TRBD2; DNA: TGTGCCAGCAGTTATCCTAGCGGGTCCTCCTACGAGCAGTACTTC; CDR3: CASSYPSGSSYEQYF
J: TRBJ2-1; size: -; V: TRBV5-4; D: -; DNA: TGTGCCAGCAGCTTGGCAGATTCCTACAATGAGCAGTTCTTC; CDR3: CASSLADSYNEQFF
J: TRBJ2-3; size: -; V: TRBV7-2; D: TRBD2; DNA: TGTGCCAGCAGCCCGGGACTAGCGGGGGAAAATACGCAGTATTTT; CDR3: CASSPGLAGENTQYF
J: TRBJ1-4; size: -; V: TRBV11-2; D: -; DNA: TGTGCCAGCAGCAATACGTTCCAGGAAAAACTGTTTTTT; CDR3: CASSNTFQEKLFF
J: TRBJ1-1; size: -; V: TRBV19; D: -; DNA: TGTGCCAGTAGTATTGGAGGTCCCACTGAAGCTTTCTTT; CDR3: CASSIGGPTEAFF
J: TRBJ2-6; size: -; V: TRBV5-1; D: -; DNA: TGCGCCAGCAGCTTAGAGGGATCTGGGGCCAACGTCCTGACTTTC; CDR3: CASSLEGSGANVLTF
J: TRBJ2-1; size: -; V: TRBV6-5; D: -; DNA: TGTGCCAGTTTAGCGGTCTACAATGAGCAGTTCTTC; CDR3: CASLAVYNEQFF
J: TRBJ1-1; size: few; V: TRBV11-3; D: -; DNA: TGTGCCAGCAGCTACACCGTCAGTAACACTGAAGCTTTCTTT; CDR3: CASSYTVSNTEAFF
J: TRBJ1-2; size: -; V: TRBV5-1; D: -; DNA: TGCGCCAGCAGCTTGGCCAGGGATGGCTACACCTTC; CDR3: CASSLARDGYTF
J: TRBJ2-7; size: -; V: TRBV6-5; D: TRBD1; DNA: TGTGCCAGCACCTTACAGGGGAGCGAGCAGTACTTC; CDR3: CASTLQGSEQYF
J: TRBJ1-5; size: -; V: TRBV28; D: TRBD1; DNA: TGTGCCAGTCTAGGGGGGGACAGGGGAAGGCCCCAGCATTTT; CDR3: CASLGGDRGRPQHF
J: TRBJ1-1; size: -; V: TRBV2; D: TRBD1; DNA: TGTGCCAGCAGTTTCGCAGGGGGGACTGAAGCTTTCTTT; CDR3: CASSFAGGTEAFF
J: TRBJ1-5; size: -; V: TRBV15; D: -; DNA: TGTGCCACCAGCAGCGGGAGGAGCAATCAGCCCCAGCATTTT; CDR3: CATSSGRSNQPQHF